The entry below describes one TCR beta chain. The V end was cut by 6 bases, the J end by 1 base, with 13 bases between. The CDR3 contains 13 residues. Germline V gene lookup returns CDR1 SQVTM and CDR2 ANQGSEA. TCRdb redid the calling of the PCR reads with MiXCR, one entry per CDR3 protein. This table holds 40,000 to 65,000 distinct CDR3 sequences, more than 35% found once. This entry belongs to a study of molecular identifiers for immune sequencing clone quantification. Sequenced: naive CD8+ T cells from blood, with Jurkat cell RNA spiked in. Subset noted: FACS-sorted CD8+CD4-CCR7+CD45RA+ naive T cells. This sequence originates from a human donor in good health. Some libraries in this study had Jurkat cell RNA spiked in. The genes are TRBV29-1 and TRBJ2-7; D is possibly TRBD1 (5 bases). The DNA of the CDR3 is TGCAGCGTGAAATTACAGGTATCCTACGAGCAGTACTTC. Its translation: CSVKLQVSYEQYF.